This T cell receptor (beta chain) originates from a study of T cell changes during pregnancy in multiple sclerosis. V was cut by 7 bases and J by 7 bases, with 13 bases left in between. This CDR3 region has 12 residues. Per germline, CDR1 LNHDA and CDR2 SQIVND (reference sequence). The protocol was immunoSEQ multiplex PCR, while the TCRdb copy is restricted to in-frame clones and leaves out a portion. The sample has 30,000 to 35,000 clones, almost 90% seen once; the top ten hold about 0.5%. The chain is built from TRBV19 and TRBJ1-2, with a weak D call TRBD1 (5 bases). Sequencing used CD4+ T cells from peripheral blood mononuclear cells, obtained in the third trimester of pregnancy. This sequence was found in a female donor in good health, enrolled as a control in a pregnancy study. This CDR3 reads CASTPSGGGYTF. CDR3 DNA sequence: TGTGCCAGTACCCCGAGCGGGGGTGGCTACACCTTC.